These 26 T cell receptor beta chains originate from one sample sequenced in a study of OX40 agonist ivuxolimab in advanced cancers. Profiled with immunoSEQ multiplex PCR; TCRdb holds only in-frame clones, not every one. Among around 72,000 clones listed, around 83% were seen once. Sample: CD4+ or CD8+ T cells sorted from blood, taken in a trial of the OX40 agonist ivuxolimab. These receptor sequences come from an adult with an advanced solid tumor such as melanoma, head and neck, liver or kidney cancer.

The chain joins TRBV18 to TRBJ1-1, with D hard to call. The CDR3 has 13 residues. Germline V lookup: CDR1 KGHSH, CDR2 LQKENI. V was shortened by 0 bases and J by 3 bases, with 5 bases between the two germline ends. CDR3 loop: CASSPPSYTEAFF. The DNA for the CDR3 is TGTGCCAGCTCACCACCATCCTACACTGAAGCTTTCTTT.

This rearrangement joins TRBV11-2 to TRBJ2-3, with D perhaps TRBD2 (6 bases). CDR3 length: 16 residues. The germline V and J ends were trimmed by 1 base and 3 bases, with 14 bases remaining between them. CDR1 and CDR2 (germline): SGHAT, FQNNGV. The CDR3: CASSLVVTRVTDTQYF. DNA for the CDR3: TGTGCCAGCAGCTTAGTGGTGACTAGAGTAACAGATACGCAGTATTTT.

The chain carries TRBV29-1 and TRBJ2-5; no clear D. Germline assignment: CDR1 SQVTM and CDR2 ANQGSEA. The germline V and J ends were trimmed by 6 bases and 7 bases, with 9 bases remaining between them. This CDR3 has 10 residues. CDR3 region: CSVASATQYF. CDR3 nucleotides: TGCAGCGTGGCCAGCGCGACCCAGTACTTC.

The V gene is TRBV5-1, the J gene TRBJ2-7; 10 bases align to TRBD1. The V segment lost 0 bases and the J segment 2 bases; nucleotides outside the gene matches: 2. CDR3 length equals 15 residues. Per the germline V gene, CDR1 is SGHRS and CDR2 is YFSETQ. DNA of the CDR3: TGCGCCAGCAGCTTGGGGGGGACAGGGGCCTACGAGCAGTACTTC. It specifies CASSLGGTGAYEQYF.

V usage is TRBV2 and J usage is TRBJ2-5, with TRBD1 as a possible D gene (5 bases). The CDR3 consists of 13 residues. Germline CDR1 is SNHLY and CDR2 is FYNNEI. Trimming cost V 4 bases and J 2 bases, with 8 bases left between them. The CDR3 loop is CASSVRQQETQYF. CDR3 nucleotide sequence: TGTGCCAGCAGTGTCCGACAGCAAGAGACCCAGTACTTC.

The chain carries TRBV10-3 and TRBJ2-5, with 8 bases identical to TRBD1. The J segment lost 4 bases and the V segment lost 8 bases, leaving 9 bases of the junction unmatched. Per the germline V gene, CDR1 is ENHRY and CDR2 is SYGVKD. This CDR3 region has 14 residues. The chain's CDR3 is CAIRAGGGGETQYF. CDR3 in DNA: TGTGCCATCCGAGCAGGGGGCGGCGGAGAGACCCAGTACTTC.

The V and J genes are TRBV5-6 and TRBJ2-5, with TRBD2 matching 11 bases. V lost 6 bases and J lost 1; bases outside the gene matches: 8. The germline V gene encodes CDR1 SGHDT and CDR2 YYEEEE. This CDR3 is built from 16 residues. This chain's CDR3 is CASNQLAGEAQETQYF. The CDR3 coding sequence is TGTGCCAGCAACCAACTAGCGGGAGAGGCCCAAGAGACCCAGTACTTC.

The rearrangement links TRBV28 to TRBJ1-5; perhaps TRBD1 as D (6 bases). This CDR3 spans 17 amino acids. Germline values: CDR1 MDHEN, CDR2 SYDVKM. V was shortened by 3 bases and J by 0 bases, with 15 bases between the two germline ends. CDR3 coding DNA: TGTGCCAGCAGTTTTGCCAAGGGGGAGTTTAGCAATCAGCCCCAGCATTTT. Its protein product is CASSFAKGEFSNQPQHF.

The CDR3 DNA reads as TGTGCCAGCAGCTGGGACAGGGCCGGTGGCTACACCTTC. It is translated as CASSWDRAGGYTF. The chain joins TRBV5-6 to TRBJ1-2; 9 bases fit TRBD1. The CDR3 length is 13 residues. Germline trimming cut 3 bases from V and 7 bases from J; bases unmatched to any gene: 4. Germline CDR1 and CDR2: SGHDT and YYEEEE.

The V and J genes are TRBV19 and TRBJ2-7; D uncertain. The CDR3 is made up of 13 amino acids. Germline V gene sequence: CDR1 LNHDA, CDR2 SQIVND (reference sequence). Trimming took off 8 bases at V and 1 base at J, with 12 bases between the two ends. The CDR3 loop is CASATGFSYEQYF. The CDR3 DNA follows: TGTGCCAGTGCCACCGGATTTTCCTACGAGCAGTACTTC.

The chain uses TRBV6-6 and TRBJ1-1; TRBD1 might be the D (6 bases). V lost 1 base and J 5 bases, leaving 14 bases between the germline ends. Germline CDR1 reads MNHNY; CDR2 reads SVGAGI (reference sequence). This CDR3 has 15 residues. The CDR3 loop is CASSYYGGQGTEAFF. CDR3 sequence (DNA): TGTGCCAGCAGTTACTACGGGGGGCAGGGGACTGAAGCTTTCTTT.

The chain carries TRBV6-5 and TRBJ2-6; D remains ambiguous. Trimming cost V 7 bases and J 0 bases, with 7 bases left between them. The germline gives CDR1 MNHEY, CDR2 SVGAGI. The CDR3 has 14 amino acids. The CDR3 is CASMGFSGANVLTF. For the CDR3, the DNA is TGTGCCAGCATGGGGTTCTCTGGGGCCAACGTCCTGACTTTC.

This sequence joins TRBV19 and TRBJ1-6; D gene uncertain. The ends were cut back, 5 bases at V and 13 bases at J, with 9 bases in the middle. CDR1 and CDR2 (germline): LNHDA, SQIVND (reference sequence). This CDR3 is 11 amino acids long. For the CDR3, the DNA is TGTGCCAGTAGTCCCGGCGGGCCCCTCCACTTT. Translated: CASSPGGPLHF.

V gene TRBV10-2 combines with J gene TRBJ1-3, with D hard to call. The V gene lost 5 bases and the J gene lost 0 bases, with 11 bases spanning the gap. Germline V gene data show CDR1 as WSHSY and CDR2 as SAAADI. The CDR3 loop spans 15 amino acids. The CDR3 coding sequence is TGCGCCAGCAGTCCTAGGACGGCCTCTGGAAACACCATATATTTT. Translating it yields CASSPRTASGNTIYF.

This clone was seen only once. The rearrangement joins TRBV4-1 to TRBJ1-1; D might be TRBD1 (6 bases). Trimming removed 0 bases from V and 1 base from J, with 15 bases in between. The CDR3 length is 17 residues. Germline CDR1 is MGHRA and CDR2 is YSYEKL. The CDR3 protein is CASSQDAQGFGNTEAFF. CDR3 nucleotides: TGCGCCAGCAGCCAAGATGCACAGGGTTTTGGGAACACTGAAGCTTTCTTT.

The V and J genes are TRBV13 and TRBJ2-5, with D maybe TRBD1 (5 bases). The germline CDR1 and CDR2 sequences are PRHDT and FYEKMQ (reference sequence). V was pared by 0 bases and J by 5 bases, with 10 bases between. The CDR3 length is 14 residues. The DNA for the CDR3 is TGTGCCAGCAGCTTAGGAGGGCCAGGGGAGACCCAGTACTTC. Amino acids: CASSLGGPGETQYF.

The J gene is TRBJ2-3, the V gene TRBV2; 8 bases agree with TRBD2. Germline CDR1 and CDR2: SNHLY and FYNNEI. Losses at the gene ends were 6 bases for V and 3 bases for J; bases not matched to a gene: 14. The CDR3 spans 17 residues. The CDR3 reads CASSPGLGGPGTDTQYF. CDR3 sequence (DNA): TGTGCCAGCAGCCCGGGACTAGGCGGCCCAGGGACAGATACGCAGTATTTT.

The chain has TRBV11-3 and TRBJ2-1; D is ambiguous. CDR3 length equals 12 residues. Germline assignment: CDR1 SGHNT and CDR2 YENEEA. V gave up 5 bases and J gave up 5 bases, with 7 bases separating them. CDR3 amino acids: CASSLRNNEQFF. For the CDR3, the DNA is TGTGCCAGCAGCCTAAGGAACAATGAGCAGTTCTTC.

The chain is built from TRBV27 and TRBJ1-2; TRBD1 might be the D (6 bases). V was shortened by 6 bases and J by 0 bases, with 11 bases between the two germline ends. CDR1 and CDR2 from the germline V gene are MNHEY and SMNVEV (reference sequence). The CDR3 is 14 amino acids. CDR3 in amino acids: CASRLSGANYGYTF. The CDR3 region has the DNA TGTGCCAGCAGACTCTCAGGGGCTAACTATGGCTACACCTTC.

This rearrangement joins TRBV19 to TRBJ2-1; the match to TRBD2 covers 7 bases. The CDR3 has 17 amino acids. CDR1 and CDR2 from the germline V gene are LNHDA and SQIVND (reference sequence). V lost 3 bases to trimming and J lost 5 bases; unmatched junction nucleotides: 13. The CDR3, as DNA: TGTGCCAGTAGTATTTCCATCGTCAGCGGGACTCACAATGAGCAGTTCTTC. Protein sequence: CASSISIVSGTHNEQFF.

The chain employs TRBV2 and TRBJ1-1, with 8 positions matching TRBD1. Germline CDR1 and CDR2: SNHLY and FYNNEI. The V segment lost 6 bases and the J segment 2 bases; nucleotides outside the gene matches: 8. This CDR3 contains 15 residues. This CDR3 reads CASSPPGQANTEAFF. Here the CDR3 DNA reads TGTGCCAGCAGCCCCCCGGGACAGGCTAACACTGAAGCTTTCTTT.

The chain's CDR3 is CSVAPWGDEKLFF. DNA for the CDR3: TGCAGCGTTGCCCCCTGGGGGGATGAAAAACTGTTTTTT. The rearrangement joins TRBV29-1 to TRBJ1-4; possibly TRBD1 for D (5 bases). V lost 4 bases and J lost 6, with 12 bases in between. The CDR3 sequence is 13 residues long. Germline-derived CDR1 and CDR2 are SQVTM and ANQGSEA.

This clone was found once. The chain carries TRBV19 and TRBJ2-7, with 10 bases that match TRBD1. With 4 bases clipped from V and 5 bases from J, the junction kept 5 bases outside the gene matches. The germline V gene has CDR1 LNHDA and CDR2 SQIVND (reference sequence). This CDR3 is built from 14 residues. The CDR3 bases are TGTGCCAGTAGTAGGGGACAGGGGATCAACGAGCAGTACTTC. Translated: CASSRGQGINEQYF.

The chain carries TRBV2 and TRBJ2-7; D is perhaps TRBD2 (6 bases). This CDR3 comprises 15 residues. The germline CDR1 and CDR2 sequences are SNHLY and FYNNEI. Trimming removed 1 base at V and 7 bases at J, with 17 bases between. CDR3 sequence reads: CASSEGVPVGGEQYF. Here the CDR3 DNA reads TGTGCCAGCAGTGAAGGAGTGCCTGTGGGAGGAGAGCAGTACTTC.

The J gene is TRBJ2-7, the V gene TRBV19; TRBD2 is a possible D gene (5 bases). The CDR3 contains 15 residues. Deletions cut 4 bases from V and 4 bases from J, with 17 bases between. The V gene's germline CDR1 is LNHDA and CDR2 SQIVND (reference sequence). CDR3 DNA: TGTGCCAGTAGTAACAAGGGAAGGTCGGGGTACGAGCAGTACTTC. Translated: CASSNKGRSGYEQYF.

The chain combines TRBV6-1 with TRBJ2-1; D gene ambiguous. The CDR3 has 11 residues. CDR1 is MNHNS and CDR2 is SASEGT in the germline V gene. Trimming pared 3 bases from V and 10 bases from J, leaving 7 bases between. The CDR3 DNA is TGTGCCAGCAGTGAGGTGATCGAGCAGTTCTTC. Its protein is CASSEVIEQFF.